The 17 T cell receptor beta chains below were found in one sample sequenced in a study of T-cell memory formation after mild COVID-19. From the 5' RACE reads, TCRdb called clonotypes with MiXCR, one entry per CDR3 protein. Among approximately 170,000 distinct CDR3 sequences, over 10% were seen once, and the ten largest hold approximately 3.5%. Sequenced sample: PBMCs or a T cell subset sorted from them (not recorded which). The receptor set was obtained from a young man who had mild COVID-19 (a few samples of this study predate the infection). Cell type and time point are not known.

The chain couples TRBV25-1 to TRBJ1-2; the D gene is possibly TRBD1 (5 bases). This CDR3 is 13 amino acids long. V lost 6 bases to trimming and J lost 6 bases, with 14 bases between them. CDR1 is MGHDK and CDR2 is SYGVNS in the germline V gene. CDR3 amino acids: CASSMRGANGYTF. The CDR3 bases are TGTGCCAGCAGCATGAGGGGCGCAAATGGCTACACCTTC.

This clonotype was detected only a few times. The chain carries TRBV7-2 and TRBJ1-2; D perhaps matches TRBD1 (5 bases). The CDR3 consists of 15 residues. With 5 bases removed from V and 6 bases from J, the gap between germline ends came to 19 bases. Per germline, CDR1 SGHTA and CDR2 FQGNSA. The CDR3 coding sequence is TGTGCCAGCAGCCCACTCCTGGGGCGCAGAGATGGCTACACCTTC. The encoded protein is CASSPLLGRRDGYTF.

The chain is built from TRBV7-2 and TRBJ2-5; the D is unclear. CDR1 and CDR2 (germline): SGHTA, FQGNSA. Trimming took 2 bases from V and 5 from J, leaving 9 bases between them. The CDR3 totals 13 residues. CDR3 loop: CASSLSPRETQYF. The CDR3 DNA reads TGTGCCAGCAGCTTATCTCCCCGGGAGACCCAGTACTTC. The entire variable domain, with the rest obtained from reference TRBV7-2 and TRBJ2-5, is as follows: GAGVSQSPSNKVTEKGKDVELRCDPISGHTALYWYRQSLGQGLEFLIYFQGNSAPDKSGLPSDRFSAERTGGSVSTLTIQRTQQEDSAVYLCASSLSPRETQYFGPGTRLLVL.

The chain couples TRBV12-3 or TRBV12-4 to TRBJ1-1, with no clear D. The CDR3 consists of 13 residues. V was clipped by 3 bases and J by 4 bases, with 9 bases between them. The CDR3 here is CASSFSTATEAFF. CDR3 nucleotide sequence: TGTGCCAGCAGTTTTTCCACGGCCACTGAAGCTTTCTTT.

This chain connects TRBV28 to TRBJ1-2; no clear D. This CDR3 is 16 amino acids long. Germline CDR1 reads MDHEN; CDR2 reads SYDVKM. V lost 5 bases, J lost 8 bases, and 24 bases lay in between. This CDR3 is CASSIGGLLDLGGYTF. DNA of the CDR3: TGTGCCAGCAGTATTGGCGGCCTTTTGGACCTGGGGGGCTACACCTTC.

The table lists this clonotype with a few counts. V usage is TRBV27 and J usage is TRBJ2-6; D gene ambiguous. Trimming pared 6 bases from V and 1 base from J, leaving 13 bases between. The CDR3 runs 16 residues. Germline values: CDR1 MNHEY, CDR2 SMNVEV (reference sequence). CDR3 sequence reads: CASSTYGRSGANVLTF. In nucleotides, the CDR3 is TGTGCCAGCAGCACTTACGGGCGATCTGGGGCCAACGTCCTGACTTTC.

The rearrangement joins TRBV5-1 to TRBJ2-3, with 13 nucleotides matching TRBD2. V shed 0 bases and J 3 bases; nucleotides not matched to a gene: 1. CDR3 length equals 16 residues. Germline V lookup: CDR1 SGHRS, CDR2 YFSETQ. The CDR3 here is CASSLEGLAGTDTQYF. The CDR3 DNA reads as TGCGCCAGCAGCTTGGAGGGACTAGCGGGGACAGATACGCAGTATTTT.

The sample holds a few counts of this clonotype. This chain connects TRBV4-3 to TRBJ2-6, with no clear D. Trimming pared 0 bases from V and 0 bases from J, leaving 12 bases between. The V gene's germline CDR1 is LGHNA and CDR2 YSLEER. The CDR3 has 18 amino acids. CDR3 region: CASSQDWLLGSGANVLTF. In DNA form, the CDR3 reads TGCGCCAGCAGCCAAGATTGGTTGCTGGGCTCTGGGGCCAACGTCCTGACTTTC.

This clonotype was seen only a few times. The chain has TRBV4-1 and TRBJ1-2, with no clear D. CDR3 length equals 16 residues. Between the trimmed V and J ends, which lost 0 bases and 5 bases, there was a span of 16 bases. CDR1 and CDR2 from the germline V gene are MGHRA and YSYEKL. In nucleotides, the CDR3 is TGCGCCAGCAGCCAAGATCCAGGAACAGCTACTTATGGCTACACCTTC. This codes for CASSQDPGTATYGYTF.

As for this clonotype: Compared with germline, one end of the junction differs, possibly owing to a read error. This sequence joins TRBV5-6 and TRBJ1-2; D is uncertain. The CDR3 is 13 amino acids. From germline, CDR1 is SGHDT and CDR2 YYEEEE. CDR3: CASSSPAIVGSDF. The CDR3 DNA is TGTGCCAGCAGCTCCCCCGCAATCGTGGGTTCAGACTTC.

This rearrangement joins TRBV20-1 to TRBJ1-1, with a weak D call TRBD1 (5 bases). Germline lookup yields CDR1 DFQATT and CDR2 SNEGSKA (reference sequence). Trimming took off 0 bases at V and 8 bases at J, with 10 bases between the two ends. The CDR3 spans 12 residues. The CDR3 is CSARDGGVEAFF. CDR3 coding DNA: TGCAGTGCTAGAGATGGGGGGGTCGAAGCTTTCTTT.

The CDR3 DNA reads TGCAGCCCTACTAGCGGGGGAAGCGTAGATACGCAGTATTTT. It translates to CSPTSGGSVDTQYF. The chain has TRBV20-1 and TRBJ2-3; 11 bases match TRBD2. The CDR3 totals 14 residues. Germline loops: CDR1 DFQATT, CDR2 SNEGSKA (reference sequence).

This clonotype showed up just a few times. V gene TRBV4-1 combines with J gene TRBJ1-2; 11 nucleotides align to TRBD1. The ends lost 2 bases at V and 8 bases at J; junction bases unmatched: 13. This CDR3 contains 17 residues. Per the germline V gene, CDR1 is MGHRA and CDR2 is YSYEKL. The CDR3 DNA is TGCGCCAGCAGCCAACAGTCTCTCGGGACAGGGGGGGAAGGCTACACCTTC. Its translation: CASSQQSLGTGGEGYTF.

A few counts support this clonotype. V is TRBV5-1 and J is TRBJ1-2; D gene ambiguous. Germline CDR1 and CDR2: SGHRS and YFSETQ. The V and J ends lost 0 bases and 4 bases respectively, with 13 bases between them. There are 15 residues in the CDR3. The CDR3 coding sequence is TGCGCCAGCAGCTTGGGTGTTGGGCAGTCCTATGGCTACACCTTC. This codes for CASSLGVGQSYGYTF.

The chain uses TRBV7-9 and TRBJ1-1; D ambiguous. The germline V gene encodes CDR1 SEHNR and CDR2 FQNEAQ (reference sequence). The CDR3 spans 11 residues. Trimming pared 2 bases from V and 6 bases from J, leaving 4 bases between. The CDR3 region is CASSLQPEAFF. As DNA, the CDR3 is TGTGCCAGCAGCTTACAACCTGAAGCTTTCTTT.

The chain carries TRBV6-2 or TRBV6-3 and TRBJ2-1; D is tentatively TRBD1 or TRBD2 (6 bases each). The CDR3 consists of 11 residues. Germline CDR1 is MNHEY and CDR2 is SVGEGT. Trimming took off 5 bases at V and 9 bases at J, with 8 bases between the two ends. The CDR3 sequence is CASSEGGEQFF. The CDR3 nucleotides are TGTGCCAGCAGTGAGGGGGGTGAGCAGTTCTTC.

This clonotype was counted only a few times. V gene TRBV10-3 combines with J gene TRBJ1-2; the D gene is possibly TRBD1 (6 bases). The CDR3 is made up of 16 amino acids. V lost 4 bases and J 6 bases, leaving 21 bases between the germline ends. The germline gives CDR1 ENHRY, CDR2 SYGVKD. The CDR3: CAISARGGLRRDGYTF. In DNA form, the CDR3 reads TGTGCCATCAGTGCCCGGGGGGGGCTCCGACGGGATGGCTACACCTTC.